This T cell receptor beta chain comes out of a study of blood T cells in healthy people across ages. Study conclusions and caveats: The fall in TCR beta diversity per million T cells was roughly linear with age.

In regard to this clonotype: What it binds is unknown.

The germline V gene encodes CDR1 DFQATT and CDR2 SNEGSKA (reference sequence). CDR3 length: 18 amino acids. The V gene end was trimmed by 6 bases and the J gene end by 4 bases; junction bases not matched to a gene: 22. Sample-barcoded 5' priming and a J-beta primer mix drove a second PCR of about 6 to 12 cycles. TCRdb analysed the 5' RACE reads with MiXCR anew, one entry per CDR3 protein. The repertoire consists of under 950,000 distinct CDR3 sequences, with about 24% occurring once and the leading ten covering around 21%. Each donor gave roughly 10 milliliters of peripheral blood. This TCR was sampled from a man in his 70s in good health. The specimen sequenced was blood. The rearrangement uses TRBV20-1 and TRBJ2-3, with 7 bases matching TRBD2. CDR3 protein: CSALPGPRGLAVADTQYF. The CDR3 bases are TGCAGTGCCCTGCCGGGACCCCGTGGGCTAGCGGTCGCAGATACGCAGTATTTT.